The T cell receptor (beta chain) described here comes from a study of T cell responses to AZD1222 COVID-19 vaccine. The repertoire was sequenced with immunoSEQ multiplex PCR; TCRdb's copy has only in-frame clones and lacks some. The data show approximately 120,000 clones, approximately 88% seen once. The study's findings and limits: Increases in Spike-specific TCR breadth and depth were seen after two AZD1222 doses. Just a handful of people given AZD1222 tested seropositive at baseline.

About this clone itself: The antigen is unknown.

V was clipped by 5 bases and J by 4 bases; unmatched bases: 3. CDR1 and CDR2 from the germline V gene are KGHDR and SFDVKD. The CDR3 is 14 amino acids. The starting material was peripheral blood, obtained on day 0 of AZD1222 vaccination. V gene TRBV24-1 combines with J gene TRBJ1-2, with 10 bases fitting TRBD1. This TCR was sampled from an adult in good health. CDR3 sequence: CATSARDRGYGYTF. The CDR3 nucleotides are TGTGCCACCAGTGCCCGGGACAGGGGCTATGGCTACACCTTC.